This T cell receptor beta chain emerged from a study of blood T cell repertoires in COVID-19. Produced via immunoSEQ multiplex PCR; TCRdb's table is partial and in-frame only. There are around 300,000 clones in the sample; 70% to 90% occur only once, and over 4% lies in the top ten. Germline lookup yields CDR1 MNHEY and CDR2 SMNVEV (reference sequence). V was pared by 4 bases and J by 2 bases, with 7 bases of the junction left unmatched. The CDR3 sequence is 15 residues long. This chain joins TRBV27 and TRBJ2-5, with TRBD1 matching 7 bases. The TCR was taken from a woman in her 30s who had recovered from COVID-19. The specimen sequenced was PBMCs or T cells enriched from blood (not recorded which). The CDR3 nucleotides are TGTGCCAGCAGTTCCCCAGGGGGTGGGCAAGAGACCCAGTACTTC. It codes for CASSSPGGGQETQYF.